This T cell receptor (beta chain) was obtained from a study of cytomegalovirus exposure and HLA in healthy donors. Study observations and caveats: The investigators catalogued 150 to 200 TCR beta chains as cytomegalovirus-associated. Usually a TCR sequence was rare, but some public TCRs were found in many donors.

This clone was counted between two and nine times. What it binds is unknown. Per germline, CDR1 MNHNS and CDR2 SASEGT. The CDR3 loop spans 14 amino acids. V was clipped by 11 bases and J by 3 bases; unmatched bases: 9. The table came from immunoSEQ multiplex PCR; TCRdb's copy has only in-frame clones and leaves some out. The data contain fewer than 400,000 clones, roughly 90% of them singletons. The sequence was obtained from a man aged 25-45 years in good health and CMV-seronegative. This chain connects TRBV6-1 to TRBJ1-4; 7 nucleotides match TRBD1. Material for sequencing was PBMCs. The CDR3 is CAAHRQGANEKLFF. CDR3 in DNA: TGTGCCGCGCATAGACAGGGAGCTAATGAAAAACTGTTTTTT.